The 28 T cell receptor beta chains below come from one sample, sequenced in a study of T cells after yellow fever vaccination. Using its own MiXCR run on the 5' RACE reads, TCRdb lists one record per CDR3 protein. The sample includes hundreds of thousands of distinct CDR3 sequences, approximately 3.9% of them seen just once. The sequencing here drew on PBMCs, taken on the day of the yellow fever booster vaccination. These receptors all stem from a man between 18 and 29 years old who received the YFV17D yellow fever vaccine.

This clonotype has at least ten counts. The CDR3 reads CASSYPQETQYF. CDR3 bases: TGCGCCAGCAGCTATCCCCAAGAGACCCAGTACTTC. The rearrangement links TRBV5-1 to TRBJ2-5; unclear D gene. Trimming removed 3 bases from V and 1 base from J, with 4 bases in between. Germline V gene sequence: CDR1 SGHRS, CDR2 YFSETQ. The CDR3 has 12 residues. The entire variable domain, with the rest obtained from reference TRBV5-1 and TRBJ2-5, is as follows: KAGVTQTPRYLIKTRGQQVTLSCSPISGHRSVSWYQQTPGQGLQFLFEYFSETQRNKGNFPGRFSGRQFSNSRSEMNVSTLELGDSALYLCASSYPQETQYFGPGTRLLVL.

This clonotype was counted at least ten times. The rearrangement uses TRBV10-3 and TRBJ2-5; D is perhaps TRBD2 (6 bases). Germline CDR1 and CDR2: ENHRY and SYGVKD. The CDR3 runs to 13 residues. V gave up 8 bases and J gave up 5 bases, with 15 bases separating them. CDR3 coding DNA: TGTGCCATCGGGGGGAGCCTTGACGAGACCCAGTACTTC. It encodes CAIGGSLDETQYF.

A few counts support this clonotype. V is TRBV28 and J is TRBJ2-4, with a weak D call TRBD1 (6 bases). CDR3 length: 15 amino acids. Trimming stripped 7 bases from V and 3 bases from J, with 16 bases between. Germline V lookup: CDR1 MDHEN, CDR2 SYDVKM. This CDR3 is CASNRLGDNKNIQYF. The CDR3 nucleotides are TGTGCCAGCAACCGGCTCGGGGACAACAAAAACATTCAGTACTTC. The complete variable domain, with remaining parts taken from reference TRBV28 and TRBJ2-4, reads DVKVTQSSRYLVKRTGEKVFLECVQDMDHENMFWYRQDPGLGLRLIYFSYDVKMKEKGDIPEGYSVSREKKERFSLILESASTNQTSMYLCASNRLGDNKNIQYFGAGTRLSVL.

This clonotype has only a few counts. The V gene is TRBV27, the J gene TRBJ2-5, with 7 bases lining up with TRBD1. V shed 0 bases and J 4 bases; nucleotides not matched to a gene: 8. The CDR3 sequence is 16 residues long. From germline, CDR1 is MNHEY and CDR2 SMNVEV (reference sequence). The CDR3: CASSLSSTGRAETQYF. CDR3 bases: TGTGCCAGCAGTTTATCGTCGACAGGGAGAGCAGAGACCCAGTACTTC.

This clonotype showed up many times. This rearrangement joins TRBV14 to TRBJ2-2; D gene ambiguous. The CDR3 is 14 amino acids. Germline V gives CDR1 SGHDN, CDR2 FVKESK. Trimming took off 4 bases at V and 2 bases at J, with 8 bases between the two ends. The CDR3 spells CASSRYLNTGELFF. CDR3 nucleotides: TGTGCCAGCAGCCGGTACTTAAACACCGGGGAGCTGTTTTTT.

This clonotype came up many times. The chain couples TRBV5-5 to TRBJ1-1; D gene unclear. V lost 1 base to trimming and J lost 4 bases, with 11 bases between them. The CDR3 totals 14 residues. Per germline, CDR1 SGHKS and CDR2 YYEKEE (reference sequence). The CDR3 nucleotides are TGTGCCAGCAGCTTGATAGGGAGTGGCACTGAAGCTTTCTTT. Its translation is CASSLIGSGTEAFF.

The chain carries TRBV10-3 and TRBJ1-1; D uncertain. V lost 5 bases, J lost 0 bases, and 10 bases lay in between. This CDR3 contains 14 residues. Germline V gene lookup returns CDR1 ENHRY and CDR2 SYGVKD. The chain's CDR3 is CAISNGLMNTEAFF. DNA for the CDR3: TGTGCCATCAGTAACGGACTCATGAACACTGAAGCTTTCTTT.

This clonotype was detected ten times or more. The chain is built from TRBV5-1 and TRBJ2-7; 9 bases are shared with TRBD1. Germline loops: CDR1 SGHRS, CDR2 YFSETQ. V gave up 4 bases and J gave up 3 bases; unmatched junction bases: 5. The CDR3 contains 14 residues. The CDR3 bases are TGCGCCAGCAGCCCCCCGGGACAGGGCTACGAGCAGTACTTC. Protein sequence: CASSPPGQGYEQYF.

In this sample, this clonotype turned up many times. The chain couples TRBV20-1 to TRBJ2-3, with D perhaps given as TRBD1 or TRBD2 (5 bases each). The CDR3 has 12 residues. The V end lost 4 bases, the J end lost 10 bases, and 15 bases lay between the germline ends. Looked up from germline, CDR1 is DFQATT and CDR2 is SNEGSKA (reference sequence). The CDR3 reads CSAMGDGGAQYF. DNA for the CDR3: TGCAGTGCTATGGGTGATGGGGGTGCGCAGTATTTT.

The chain is built from TRBV13 and TRBJ1-2; tentative D call: TRBD1 (5 bases). Germline V gives CDR1 PRHDT, CDR2 FYEKMQ (reference sequence). The CDR3 totals 15 residues. Deletions cut 5 bases from V and 4 bases from J, with 17 bases between. CDR3 residues: CASSLGFRARYGYTF. The CDR3 DNA is TGTGCCAGCAGCCTTGGGTTCAGGGCGCGCTATGGCTACACCTTC.

This clonotype turned up a few times. This rearrangement joins TRBV10-3 to TRBJ2-2; 9 bases fit TRBD1. Trimming took 3 bases from V and 2 from J; bases not matched to a gene: 16. Per the germline V gene, CDR1 is ENHRY and CDR2 is SYGVKD. This CDR3 spans 20 amino acids. CDR3 amino acids: CAISDFTTVRDRVNTGELFF. The CDR3, as DNA: TGTGCCATCAGTGACTTTACAACAGTAAGGGACAGGGTTAACACCGGGGAGCTGTTTTTT.

The chain employs TRBV20-1 and TRBJ2-1; D remains ambiguous. The germline gives CDR1 DFQATT, CDR2 SNEGSKA (reference sequence). The ends were cut back, 3 bases at V and 0 bases at J, with 15 bases in the middle. The CDR3 consists of 16 residues. DNA of the CDR3: TGCAGTGCTAGTCTCAAGGGCCAGAGCTCCTACAATGAGCAGTTCTTC. It translates to CSASLKGQSSYNEQFF.

This clonotype was detected a few times. CDR3 loop: CASSLGPAGGIEQYF. The CDR3 DNA reads as TGTGCCAGCAGCTTAGGCCCAGCGGGGGGTATTGAGCAGTACTTC. This chain uses TRBV7-2 with TRBJ2-7; 9 bases match TRBD2. This CDR3 is 15 amino acids long. Per the germline V gene, CDR1 is SGHTA and CDR2 is FQGNSA. V was clipped by 1 base and J by 7 bases; unmatched bases: 8.

This clonotype has at least ten counts. V is TRBV30 and J is TRBJ2-3, with unresolved D. CDR1 and CDR2 from the germline V gene are GTSNPN and SVGIG (reference sequence). Trimming cost V 0 bases and J 8 bases, with 15 bases left between them. This CDR3 comprises 14 residues. For the CDR3, the DNA is TGTGCCTGGAGTGTTTCAGGCGGCGGTGGTACGCAGTATTTT. Its protein product is CAWSVSGGGGTQYF. Full variable domain (missing parts from reference TRBV30 and TRBJ2-3): SQTIHQWPATLVQPVGSPLSLECTVEGTSNPNLYWYRQAAGRGLQLLFYSVGIGQISSEVPQNLSASRPQDRQFILSSKKLLLSDSGFYLCAWSVSGGGGTQYFGPGTRLTVL.

This clonotype was found many times. The CDR3: CASSYYGTGQNSPLHF. As DNA, the CDR3 is TGTGCCAGCAGTTACTACGGGACAGGGCAAAATTCACCCCTCCACTTT. The chain carries TRBV6-5 and TRBJ1-6; TRBD1 matches 9 bases. V was clipped by 1 base and J by 7 bases; unmatched bases: 5. CDR1 is MNHEY and CDR2 is SVGAGI in the germline V gene. CDR3 length: 16 amino acids.

The genes are TRBV6-5 and TRBJ1-3; D is possibly TRBD1 (6 bases). Germline V gene lookup returns CDR1 MNHEY and CDR2 SVGAGI. The CDR3 is 15 residues long. The V end lost 4 bases, the J end lost 5 bases, and 15 bases lay between the germline ends. DNA of the CDR3: TGTGCCAGCAGTTCGTCCACGGGGGGGCGAAACACCATATATTTT. Its translation is CASSSSTGGRNTIYF.

The chain couples TRBV4-1 to TRBJ1-5; 12 bases line up with TRBD1. Germline lookup yields CDR1 MGHRA and CDR2 YSYEKL. The CDR3 loop spans 16 amino acids. The ends lost 3 bases at V and 7 bases at J; junction bases unmatched: 7. For the CDR3, the DNA is TGCGCCAGCAGCCAGGGACAGGGGGCTTTGCCCCAGCCCCAGCATTTT. As protein: CASSQGQGALPQPQHF.

This clonotype has just a few counts. V and J are TRBV4-3 and TRBJ2-2; D is possibly TRBD2 (6 bases). The length of the CDR3 is 17 residues. Germline loops: CDR1 LGHNA, CDR2 YSLEER. Trimming stripped 0 bases from V and 3 bases from J, with 14 bases between. CDR3 in DNA: TGCGCCAGCAGCCAAGATGGGGCGAGGGACTACACCGGGGAGCTGTTTTTT. This gives the protein CASSQDGARDYTGELFF.

This clonotype came up a few times. This sequence joins TRBV28 and TRBJ2-1, with 7 positions matching TRBD1. This CDR3 is built from 15 residues. V lost 6 bases to trimming and J lost 8 bases; unmatched junction nucleotides: 13. Germline V lookup: CDR1 MDHEN, CDR2 SYDVKM. The CDR3 nucleotides are TGTGCCAGCAGGTTCGGAGACAGGGACGGTCATGAGCAGTTCTTC. It translates to CASRFGDRDGHEQFF.

This chain links TRBV27 with TRBJ1-6; TRBD1 matches at 10 bases. With 4 bases clipped from V and 9 bases from J, the junction kept 9 bases outside the gene matches. This CDR3 is built from 16 residues. CDR1 and CDR2 from the germline V gene are MNHEY and SMNVEV (reference sequence). CDR3: CASSWSGTGVGSPLHF. As DNA, the CDR3 is TGTGCCAGCAGTTGGTCGGGGACAGGGGTAGGTTCACCCCTCCACTTT.

The chain uses TRBV29-1 and TRBJ2-2; TRBD1 might be the D (6 bases). The CDR3 covers 14 residues. Germline loops: CDR1 SQVTM, CDR2 ANQGSEA. The ends were cut back, 5 bases at V and 0 bases at J, with 10 bases in the middle. The CDR3 DNA sequence: TGCAGCGTTCTCCGGGACACGAACACCGGGGAGCTGTTTTTT. This sequence encodes CSVLRDTNTGELFF.

This clonotype was seen more than once but under ten times. The chain uses TRBV7-9 and TRBJ1-5; perhaps TRBD1 as D (6 bases). Trimming took off 5 bases at V and 3 bases at J, with 11 bases between the two ends. Germline V lookup: CDR1 SEHNR, CDR2 FQNEAQ (reference sequence). The CDR3 consists of 14 residues. The CDR3 DNA follows: TGTGCCAGCAGCCCCGGACAGACCAATCAGCCCCAGCATTTT. Encoded protein: CASSPGQTNQPQHF. The entire variable domain, with the rest obtained from reference TRBV7-9 and TRBJ1-5, is as follows: DTGVSQNPRHKITKRGQNVTFRCDPISEHNRLYWYRQTLGQGPEFLTYFQNEAQLEKSRLLSDRFSAERPKGSFSTLEIQRTEQGDSAMYLCASSPGQTNQPQHFGDGTRLSIL.

This chain links TRBV25-1 with TRBJ1-4; TRBD1 agrees at 9 bases. With V trimmed by 4 bases and J by 7 bases, 4 bases remained unmatched. CDR1 and CDR2 (germline): MGHDK, SYGVNS. The CDR3 covers 14 residues. The DNA for the CDR3 is TGTGCCAGCAGTGGAGGACAGGGGAGTGAAAAACTGTTTTTT. Translation: CASSGGQGSEKLFF. The full variable domain, its missing parts supplied by reference TRBV25-1 and TRBJ1-4, is EADIYQTPRYLVIGTGKKITLECSQTMGHDKMYWYQQDPGMELHLIHYSYGVNSTEKGDLSSESTVSRIRTEHFPLTLESARPSHTSQYLCASSGGQGSEKLFFGSGTQLSVL.

This clonotype has more than one count but fewer than ten. The chain employs TRBV9 and TRBJ2-3; maybe TRBD1 (5 bases). The CDR3 runs 12 residues. In germline, CDR1 is SGDLS, CDR2 YYNGEE. The V end lost 0 bases, the J end lost 14 bases, and 13 bases lay between the germline ends. CDR3 nucleotide sequence: TGTGCCAGCAGCGTAGGGCAGGGCCCCCGGTATTTT. Translation gives CASSVGQGPRYF.

This chain uses TRBV7-9 with TRBJ2-7; 8 nucleotides match TRBD1. Trimming took 6 bases from V and 12 from J; bases not matched to a gene: 7. The CDR3 is 11 residues long. Germline V CDR1 and CDR2: SEHNR, FQNEAQ (reference sequence). For the CDR3, the DNA is TGTGCCAGCAGATCAGGGGGCACCCTGTACGTC. Its protein product is CASRSGGTLYV.

As regards this clonotype: Given a much more abundant clone one base away, this may be a read error. The chain has TRBV4-2 and TRBJ2-1; D remains ambiguous. The germline V and J ends were trimmed by 0 bases and 6 bases, with 18 bases remaining between them. The CDR3 covers 17 residues. CDR1 is LGHNA and CDR2 is YNFKEQ in the germline V gene. The CDR3 DNA reads TGTGCCAGCAGCCAAGAATCAGGTCCCTCCTTTGGCAATGAGCAGTTCTTC. Encoded protein: CASSQESGPSFGNEQFF.

This clonotype has a count of ten or more. The chain has TRBV28 and TRBJ2-7, with D maybe TRBD1 (5 bases). V dropped 6 bases and J dropped 5 bases, with 17 bases sitting between them. The CDR3 is made up of 14 amino acids. Germline lookup yields CDR1 MDHEN and CDR2 SYDVKM. In nucleotides, the CDR3 is TGTGCCAGCAGCCCTGGGCAGGGCTTCGACGAGCAGTACGTC. It is translated as CASSPGQGFDEQYV.

This chain links TRBV6-2 or TRBV6-3 with TRBJ2-3; 10 positions agree with TRBD1. This CDR3 region has 14 residues. Germline CDR1 MNHEY, CDR2 SVGEGT. Germline trimming cut 6 bases from V and 7 bases from J; bases unmatched to any gene: 7. CDR3 loop: CASRTGTGANTQYF. CDR3 DNA sequence: TGTGCCAGCAGAACCGGGACAGGGGCAAATACGCAGTATTTT.